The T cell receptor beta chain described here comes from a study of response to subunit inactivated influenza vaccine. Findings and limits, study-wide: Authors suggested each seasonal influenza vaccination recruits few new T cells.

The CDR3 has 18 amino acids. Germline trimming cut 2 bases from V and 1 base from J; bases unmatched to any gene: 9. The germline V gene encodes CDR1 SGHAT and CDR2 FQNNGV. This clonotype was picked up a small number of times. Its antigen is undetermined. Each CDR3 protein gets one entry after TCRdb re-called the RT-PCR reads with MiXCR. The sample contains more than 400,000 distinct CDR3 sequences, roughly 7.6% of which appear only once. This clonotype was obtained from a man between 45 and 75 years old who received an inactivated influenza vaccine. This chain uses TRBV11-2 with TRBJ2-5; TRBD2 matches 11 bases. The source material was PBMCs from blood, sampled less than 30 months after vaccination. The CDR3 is CASSLSPFSGGAQETQYF. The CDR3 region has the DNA TGTGCCAGCAGCTTAAGTCCCTTTAGCGGGGGGGCCCAAGAGACCCAGTACTTC.